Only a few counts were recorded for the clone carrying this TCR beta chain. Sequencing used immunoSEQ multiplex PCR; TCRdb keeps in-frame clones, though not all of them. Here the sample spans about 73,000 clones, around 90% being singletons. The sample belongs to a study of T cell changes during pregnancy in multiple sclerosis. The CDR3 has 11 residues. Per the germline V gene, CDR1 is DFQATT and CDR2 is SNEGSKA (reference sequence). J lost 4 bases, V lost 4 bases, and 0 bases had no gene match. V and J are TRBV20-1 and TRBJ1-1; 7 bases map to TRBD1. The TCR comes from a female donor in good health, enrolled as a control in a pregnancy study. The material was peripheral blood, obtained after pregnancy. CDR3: CSATGGTEAFF. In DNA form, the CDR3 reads TGCAGTGCTACAGGGGGCACTGAAGCTTTCTTT.